This note documents a single T cell receptor beta chain sequence. Its target is unknown. Some clones are missing from TCRdb's copy, which holds only in-frame ones; the method was immunoSEQ multiplex PCR. Found here are 72,000 or so clones, 90% of them singletons; the top ten hold 4% to 5%. These data are taken from a study of T cell responses to AZD1222 COVID-19 vaccine. Across the study: Pooled together were second doses at about 4 or about 12 weeks. General study points: Researchers report vaccine-associated CD4 TCRs spanning spike, with dominance at 160-218 and 743-854. Mostly white British, mostly female donors; authors suggested clonal diversity may be underestimated.

The V gene's germline CDR1 is ENHRY and CDR2 SYGVKD. This CDR3 contains 15 residues. V was trimmed by 0 bases and J by 1 base, leaving 9 bases between them. The sample consisted of peripheral blood, taken on day 0 of AZD1222 vaccination. The clonotype was recovered from an adult in good health. The chain links TRBV10-3 to TRBJ1-1; a possible D gene is TRBD1 (5 bases). The CDR3, as DNA: TGTGCCATCAGTGAGTCATGGGGGAAGAACACTGAAGCTTTCTTT. Translating it yields CAISESWGKNTEAFF.